The next 14 T cell receptor beta chains were all read from a single sample in a study of T-cell reconstitution after alpha-beta-depleted transplantation in children. Preparation of the TCRbeta library involved a method that used unique molecular identifiers. TCRdb redid the calling of the PCR reads with MiXCR, one entry per CDR3 protein. The table shows approximately 82,000 distinct CDR3 sequences, with about a sixth occurring only once. Source: PBMCs, mostly from graft donor cells, taken 360 days after TCRalphabeta/CD19-depleted stem cell transplant. The receptor source for this set is a male patient under 10 years old who had a stem cell transplant for acute lymphoblastic leukemia, so the T cells may come from the graft donor.

This clonotype showed up just a few times. V is TRBV10-3 and J is TRBJ2-7; perhaps TRBD2 as D (5 bases). V was cut by 3 bases and J by 3 bases, with 33 bases left in between. The germline V gene encodes CDR1 ENHRY and CDR2 SYGVKD. The CDR3 covers 21 residues. DNA for the CDR3: TGTGCCATCAGTGACTTTTATCCACCCCCAATGAGGGTTATCCTTTTCTACGAGCAGTACTTC. Amino acids: CAISDFYPPPMRVILFYEQYF.

This clonotype was detected only a few times. The chain joins TRBV30 to TRBJ2-3, with 8 bases lining up with TRBD2. V was clipped by 3 bases and J by 3 bases; unmatched bases: 8. CDR1 and CDR2 from the germline V gene are GTSNPN and SVGIG (reference sequence). The CDR3 is 15 amino acids. As DNA, the CDR3 is TGTGCCTGGAGCCTAAGCGGGAGAAGAACAGATACGCAGTATTTT. The encoded protein is CAWSLSGRRTDTQYF.

This clonotype was observed at least ten times. The V call is TRBV14, the J call TRBJ2-2; 7 nucleotides align to TRBD1. CDR1 is SGHDN, CDR2 FVKESK, per germline. V lost 6 bases, J lost 4 bases, and 14 bases stayed unmatched. The CDR3 has 17 amino acids. The CDR3 region has the DNA TGTGCCAGCAGGCAGTACTACCGGGACAGTGTCACCGGGGAGCTGTTTTTT. Its protein product is CASRQYYRDSVTGELFF. The complete variable domain, with remaining parts taken from reference TRBV14 and TRBJ2-2, reads EAGVTQFPSHSVIEKGQTVTLRCDPISGHDNLYWYRRVMGKEIKFLLHFVKESKQDESGMPNNRFLAERTGGTYSTLKVQPAELEDSGVYFCASRQYYRDSVTGELFFGEGSRLTVL.

The sample holds many counts of this clonotype. The V and J genes are TRBV5-1 and TRBJ2-5, with 8 bases lining up with TRBD1. This CDR3 spans 15 amino acids. CDR1 SGHRS and CDR2 YFSETQ come from the germline V gene. With 3 bases clipped from V and 5 bases from J, the junction kept 9 bases outside the gene matches. The CDR3 is CASSSTGAPSETQYF. The CDR3 bases are TGCGCCAGCAGCTCGACAGGGGCGCCTAGTGAGACCCAGTACTTC.

The rearrangement uses TRBV18 and TRBJ2-5, with D unclear. Germline loops: CDR1 KGHSH, CDR2 LQKENI. V was cut by 3 bases and J by 7 bases, with 12 bases left in between. This CDR3 is 13 amino acids long. DNA of the CDR3: TGTGCCAGCTCACCCGTTGGAGTGGGGACCCAGTACTTC. Translating it yields CASSPVGVGTQYF.

This clonotype showed up just a few times. The chain employs TRBV12-3 or TRBV12-4 and TRBJ2-5, with 15 nucleotides matching TRBD2. This CDR3 has 19 amino acids. With 7 bases clipped from V and 2 bases from J, the junction kept 14 bases outside the gene matches. The CDR3 loop is CASTKSWTSGRAWQETQYF. The CDR3 bases are TGTGCCAGCACCAAATCATGGACTAGCGGGAGGGCCTGGCAAGAGACCCAGTACTTC.

Ten or more counts support this clonotype. V is TRBV20-1 and J is TRBJ1-5; 8 bases are shared with TRBD1. V gave up 6 bases and J gave up 0 bases; unmatched junction bases: 10. The CDR3 runs to 16 residues. The germline V gene has CDR1 DFQATT and CDR2 SNEGSKA (reference sequence). This CDR3 is CSAIRQGANSNQPQHF. In DNA form, the CDR3 reads TGCAGTGCAATCCGCCAGGGGGCAAATAGCAATCAGCCCCAGCATTTT.

This clonotype was counted ten times or more. The chain is built from TRBV2 and TRBJ2-1; 7 bases line up with TRBD2. With 8 bases clipped from V and 16 bases from J, the junction kept 14 bases outside the gene matches. Per the germline V gene, CDR1 is SNHLY and CDR2 is FYNNEI. The CDR3 length is 12 residues. The CDR3 region is CASSGRREGRFF. The CDR3 coding sequence is TGTGCCAGCTCCGGGAGGAGGGAGGGCCGTTTCTTC. Variable domain in full (rest from reference TRBV2 and TRBJ2-1): EPEVTQTPSHQVTQMGQEVILRCVPISNHLYFYWYRQILGQKVEFLVSFYNNEISEKSEIFDDQFSVERPDGSNFTLKIRSTKLEDSAMYFCASSGRREGRFFGPGTRLTVL.

This clonotype was observed a few times. This rearrangement joins TRBV6-6 to TRBJ2-3; D call uncertain. Trimming took off 7 bases at V and 2 bases at J, with 10 bases between the two ends. Germline values: CDR1 MNHNY, CDR2 SVGAGI (reference sequence). This CDR3 region has 13 residues. The CDR3 DNA is TGTGCCAGCACTTTCCTCTACACAGATACGCAGTATTTT. Translation: CASTFLYTDTQYF.

The table lists this clonotype with many counts. The chain links TRBV7-8 to TRBJ1-1; the match to TRBD1 covers 8 bases. With 8 bases clipped from V and 1 base from J, the junction kept 3 bases outside the gene matches. Germline V lookup: CDR1 SGHVS, CDR2 FQNEAQ. The CDR3 is 13 amino acids. CDR3 nucleotides: TGTGCCAGCGTCGACAGGGGGAACACTGAAGCTTTCTTT. Translating gives CASVDRGNTEAFF.

This clonotype appeared a single time. The chain is built from TRBV2 and TRBJ2-3, with 10 bases aligning to TRBD2. The length of the CDR3 is 19 residues. Trimming took 7 bases from V and 0 from J; bases not matched to a gene: 16. CDR1 and CDR2 (germline): SNHLY, FYNNEI. The CDR3 DNA follows: TGTGCCAGCACCTACCTTAACAGACTAGCGGGTCGGAGCACAGATACGCAGTATTTT. This translates into CASTYLNRLAGRSTDTQYF.

This clonotype has just a few counts. The rearrangement links TRBV12-3 or TRBV12-4 to TRBJ2-3; D gene ambiguous. V lost 4 bases and J lost 0, with 11 bases in between. CDR3 size: 15 residues. Here the CDR3 DNA reads TGTGCCAGCAGTTCTATCGAAAGGAGCACAGATACGCAGTATTTT. This encodes CASSSIERSTDTQYF.

The V gene is TRBV25-1, the J gene TRBJ2-7; TRBD2 agrees at 8 bases. The CDR3 totals 14 residues. Germline V lookup: CDR1 MGHDK, CDR2 SYGVNS. V trimming: 2 bases; J trimming: 0 bases; junction bases outside the gene matches: 0. CDR3 sequence: CASSERGGSYEQYF. DNA for the CDR3: TGTGCCAGCAGTGAACGGGGGGGCTCCTACGAGCAGTACTTC.

This chain links TRBV3-1 with TRBJ2-6; TRBD2 is a possible D gene (5 bases). This CDR3 is built from 17 residues. Germline V gene lookup returns CDR1 LGHDT and CDR2 YNNKEL (reference sequence). Trimming took 1 base from V and 0 from J, leaving 10 bases between them. CDR3 sequence: CASSQVGRYSGANVLTF. The CDR3 DNA reads as TGTGCCAGCAGCCAAGTTGGGAGATACTCTGGGGCCAACGTCCTGACTTTC.